A single TCR beta chain is shown here with its context. This entry belongs to a study of response to subunit inactivated influenza vaccine. The germline V gene encodes CDR1 LNHNV and CDR2 YYDKDF (reference sequence). V was pared by 3 bases and J by 9 bases, with 9 bases of the junction left unmatched. The CDR3 consists of 15 residues. TCRdb analysed the RT-PCR reads with MiXCR anew, one entry per CDR3 protein. The sample gives about 540,000 distinct CDR3 sequences, approximately 24% of which show up once; approximately 2.9% is in the top ten. These records were also assigned to another study, of T cells expressing NK-cell markers. That source notes: Scientists made TCR beta cDNA using 5'RACE template switching with UMIs. HCMV serostatus: most of the eight sequenced donors positive, one negative. The study found these clonotypes also leading the CD3+CD56-NKG2C+ fraction in a few donors.

This clonotype originated in a man aged 45-65 years who received an inactivated influenza vaccine. The rearrangement links TRBV15 to TRBJ2-1, with TRBD1 identical over 9 bases. The material sequenced was CD4+ T cells sorted from PBMCs, taken roughly 12 days after vaccination. The CDR3 DNA reads as TGTGCCACCAGCAGCACAGGGGGCTCGGGTATTGAGCAGTTCTTC. Amino acids: CATSSTGGSGIEQFF.